One sample yielded the 6 T cell receptor beta chains listed below, sequenced in a study of cytomegalovirus exposure and HLA in healthy donors. Generated by immunoSEQ multiplex PCR, the TCRdb table keeps only in-frame clones and is missing some. The data contain some 240,000 clones, approximately 83% of them seen just once; the ten biggest clones take up 1% to 1.5%. Specimen: PBMCs. The receptor source for this set is a woman in her 30s in good health and CMV-seropositive.

The chain is built from TRBV5-1 and TRBJ1-4; no clear D gene. Germline V gene sequence: CDR1 SGHRS, CDR2 YFSETQ. The CDR3 extends over 16 amino acids. V lost 2 bases and J 7 bases, leaving 18 bases between the germline ends. The CDR3 sequence: CASSFDAAGKGEKLFF. The CDR3 nucleotides are TGCGCCAGCAGCTTCGACGCCGCGGGGAAGGGTGAAAAACTGTTTTTT. Full variable domain (rest looked up from reference TRBV5-1 and TRBJ1-4): KAGVTQTPRYLIKTRGQQVTLSCSPISGHRSVSWYQQTPGQGLQFLFEYFSETQRNKGNFPGRFSGRQFSNSRSEMNVSTLELGDSALYLCASSFDAAGKGEKLFFGSGTQLSVL.

The chain recombines TRBV30 with TRBJ2-7, with a weak D call TRBD2 (6 bases). This CDR3 is built from 14 residues. The V and J ends lost 5 bases and 4 bases respectively, with 18 bases between them. Germline CDR1 GTSNPN, CDR2 SVGIG (reference sequence). CDR3 sequence reads: CAWDTGAGNYEQYF. For the CDR3, the DNA is TGTGCCTGGGATACCGGGGCGGGGAATTACGAGCAGTACTTC.

V gene TRBV6-5 combines with J gene TRBJ2-3, with TRBD1 as a possible D gene (6 bases). Germline V gene data show CDR1 as MNHEY and CDR2 as SVGAGI. V lost 0 bases and J 2 bases, leaving 9 bases between the germline ends. The CDR3 is 15 residues long. The CDR3 is CASSYSAGDTDTQYF. As DNA, the CDR3 is TGTGCCAGCAGTTACTCGGCAGGGGACACAGATACGCAGTATTTT.

This clone has a single count. This same CDR3 is encoded by further DNA sequences in the sample. The chain is built from TRBV5-6 and TRBJ2-7; D is unclear. The V gene lost 1 base and the J gene lost 2 bases, with 4 bases spanning the gap. This CDR3 region has 12 residues. From germline, CDR1 is SGHDT and CDR2 YYEEEE. In DNA form, the CDR3 reads TGTGCCAGCAGCTTGTTAACCTACGAGCAGTACTTC. The encoded protein is CASSLLTYEQYF.

The J gene is TRBJ2-7, the V gene TRBV27; 9 nucleotides line up with TRBD1. Germline CDR1 reads MNHEY; CDR2 reads SMNVEV (reference sequence). This CDR3 has 14 amino acids. V gave up 4 bases and J gave up 1 base; unmatched junction bases: 2. The DNA for the CDR3 is TGTGCCAGCAGTTGGGGACAGGGATCCTACGAGCAGTACTTC. It is translated as CASSWGQGSYEQYF.

The chain employs TRBV21-1 and TRBJ2-7; the table calls TRBD1, which could not be checked here. TRBV21-1 is shown as a pseudogene. This CDR3 spans 13 amino acids. CDR3 DNA sequence: TGTGCCACTCCGGGACAGCTTTACGAAAAGCAGTACTTC. Protein: CATPGQLYEKQYF.